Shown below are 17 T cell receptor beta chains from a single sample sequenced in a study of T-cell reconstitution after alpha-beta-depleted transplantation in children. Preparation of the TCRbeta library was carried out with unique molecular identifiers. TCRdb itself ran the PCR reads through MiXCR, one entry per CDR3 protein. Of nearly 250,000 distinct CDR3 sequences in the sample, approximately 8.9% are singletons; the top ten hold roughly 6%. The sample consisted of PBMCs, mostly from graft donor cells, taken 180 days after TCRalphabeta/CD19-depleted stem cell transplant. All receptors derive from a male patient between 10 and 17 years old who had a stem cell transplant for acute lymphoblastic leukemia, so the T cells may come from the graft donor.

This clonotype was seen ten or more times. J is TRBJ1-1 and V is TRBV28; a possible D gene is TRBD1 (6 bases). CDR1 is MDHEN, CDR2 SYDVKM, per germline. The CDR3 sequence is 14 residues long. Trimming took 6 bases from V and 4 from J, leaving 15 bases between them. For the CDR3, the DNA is TGTGCCAGCAGCCTACAGGGTTGGCTCACTGAAGCTTTCTTT. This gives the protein CASSLQGWLTEAFF.

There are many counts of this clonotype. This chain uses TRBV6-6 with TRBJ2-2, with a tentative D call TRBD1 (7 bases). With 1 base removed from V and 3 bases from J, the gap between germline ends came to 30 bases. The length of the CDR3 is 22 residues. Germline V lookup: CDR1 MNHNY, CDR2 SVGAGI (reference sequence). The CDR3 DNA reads TGTGCCAGCAGTTACTACGACCATTTACGACAGGGAGGCTTCAGATACACCGGGGAGCTGTTTTTT. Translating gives CASSYYDHLRQGGFRYTGELFF.

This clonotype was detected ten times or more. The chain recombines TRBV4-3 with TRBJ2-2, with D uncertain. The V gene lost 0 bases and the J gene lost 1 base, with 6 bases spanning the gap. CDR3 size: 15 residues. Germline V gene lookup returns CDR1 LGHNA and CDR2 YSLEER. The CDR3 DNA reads TGCGCCAGCAGCCAAGATCGTCAGAACACCGGGGAGCTGTTTTTT. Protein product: CASSQDRQNTGELFF.

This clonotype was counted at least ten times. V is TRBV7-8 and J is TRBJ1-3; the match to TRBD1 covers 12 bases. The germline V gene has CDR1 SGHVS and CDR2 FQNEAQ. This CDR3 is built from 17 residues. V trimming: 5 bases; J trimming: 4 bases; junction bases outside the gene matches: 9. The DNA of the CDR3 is TGTGCCAGCAGCCCAAGGGGGGACAGGGGGCAAGGAAACACCATATATTTT. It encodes CASSPRGDRGQGNTIYF.

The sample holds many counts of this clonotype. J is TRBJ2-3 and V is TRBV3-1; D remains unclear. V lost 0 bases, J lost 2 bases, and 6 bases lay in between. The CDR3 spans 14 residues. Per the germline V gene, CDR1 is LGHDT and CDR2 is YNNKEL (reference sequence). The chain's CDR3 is CASSQERATDTQYF. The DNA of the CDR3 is TGTGCCAGCAGCCAAGAAAGGGCCACAGATACGCAGTATTTT.

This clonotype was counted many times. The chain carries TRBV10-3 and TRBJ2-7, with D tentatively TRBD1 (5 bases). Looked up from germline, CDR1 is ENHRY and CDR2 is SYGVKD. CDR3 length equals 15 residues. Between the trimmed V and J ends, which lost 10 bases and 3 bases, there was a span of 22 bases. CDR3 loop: CATQGSVLSHYEQYF. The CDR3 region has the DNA TGTGCCACCCAGGGCTCTGTGCTTTCCCACTACGAGCAGTACTTC.

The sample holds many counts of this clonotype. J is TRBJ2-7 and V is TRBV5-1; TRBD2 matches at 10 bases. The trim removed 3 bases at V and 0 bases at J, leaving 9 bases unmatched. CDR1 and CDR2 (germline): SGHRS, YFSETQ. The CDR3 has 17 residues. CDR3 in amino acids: CASSSGLAVLLSYEQYF. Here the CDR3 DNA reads TGCGCCAGCAGCTCCGGACTAGCGGTGCTTCTCTCCTACGAGCAGTACTTC.

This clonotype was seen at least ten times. The CDR3 DNA is TGTGCCAGCAGCTTGGCCCCAGGGGGCTACGAGCAGTACTTC. The encoded protein is CASSLAPGGYEQYF. The chain employs TRBV5-5 and TRBJ2-7; 7 nucleotides agree with TRBD1. Germline loops: CDR1 SGHKS, CDR2 YYEKEE (reference sequence). The CDR3 contains 14 residues. The V gene end was trimmed by 0 bases and the J gene end by 3 bases; junction bases not matched to a gene: 3.

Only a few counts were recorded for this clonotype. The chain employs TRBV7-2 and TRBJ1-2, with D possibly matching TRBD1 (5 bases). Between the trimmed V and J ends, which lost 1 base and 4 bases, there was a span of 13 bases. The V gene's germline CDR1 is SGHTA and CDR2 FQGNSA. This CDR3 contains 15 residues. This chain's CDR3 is CASSLGRARFYGYTF. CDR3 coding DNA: TGTGCCAGCAGCTTAGGCAGGGCGAGATTCTATGGCTACACCTTC.

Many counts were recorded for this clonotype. In DNA, the CDR3 is TGTGCCAGCAGCCCACGGGGGGCCGACGAGCAGTACTTC. It translates to CASSPRGADEQYF. The gene calls are TRBV7-9 and TRBJ2-7; D possibly corresponds to TRBD2 (7 bases). Trimming left V 5 bases short and J 5 bases short, with 13 bases between. CDR3 length: 13 residues. Germline V gives CDR1 SEHNR, CDR2 FQNEAQ (reference sequence).

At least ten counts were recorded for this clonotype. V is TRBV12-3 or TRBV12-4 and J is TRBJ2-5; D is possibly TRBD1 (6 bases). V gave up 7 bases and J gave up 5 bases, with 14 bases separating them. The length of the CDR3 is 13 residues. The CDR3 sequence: CASNRESKETQYF. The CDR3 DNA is TGTGCCAGCAACAGGGAATCGAAGGAGACCCAGTACTTC.

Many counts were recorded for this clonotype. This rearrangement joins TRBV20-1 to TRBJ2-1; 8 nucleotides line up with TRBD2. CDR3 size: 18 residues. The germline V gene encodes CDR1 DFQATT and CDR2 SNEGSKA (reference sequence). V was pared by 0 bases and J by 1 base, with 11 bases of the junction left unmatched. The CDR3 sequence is CSARDLFGGGRSYNEQFF. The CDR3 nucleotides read TGCAGTGCTAGAGATCTCTTCGGCGGGGGGAGATCCTACAATGAGCAGTTCTTC.

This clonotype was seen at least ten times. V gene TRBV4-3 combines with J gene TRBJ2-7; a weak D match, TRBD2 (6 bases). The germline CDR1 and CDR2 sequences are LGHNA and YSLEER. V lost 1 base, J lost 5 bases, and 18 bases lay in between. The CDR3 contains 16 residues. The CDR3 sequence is CASSQGDMRGVNEQYF. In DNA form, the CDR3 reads TGCGCCAGCAGCCAAGGGGATATGCGGGGTGTCAACGAGCAGTACTTC.

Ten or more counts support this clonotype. The CDR3 DNA reads as TGTGCCAGCAGGGGGGACAGGTGGACAGATACGCAGTATTTT. Translated: CASRGDRWTDTQYF. The chain carries TRBV27 and TRBJ2-3, with 8 nucleotides matching TRBD1. The junction had 5 bases not matched to a gene; V was cut back by 6 bases and J by 3 bases. Germline loops: CDR1 MNHEY, CDR2 SMNVEV (reference sequence). The CDR3 covers 14 residues.

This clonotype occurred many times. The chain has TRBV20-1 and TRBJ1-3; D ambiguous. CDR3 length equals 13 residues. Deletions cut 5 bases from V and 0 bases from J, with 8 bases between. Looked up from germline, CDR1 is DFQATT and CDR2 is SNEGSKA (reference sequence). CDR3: CSAGPGSGNTIYF. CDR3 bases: TGCAGTGCTGGCCCTGGCTCTGGAAACACCATATATTTT.

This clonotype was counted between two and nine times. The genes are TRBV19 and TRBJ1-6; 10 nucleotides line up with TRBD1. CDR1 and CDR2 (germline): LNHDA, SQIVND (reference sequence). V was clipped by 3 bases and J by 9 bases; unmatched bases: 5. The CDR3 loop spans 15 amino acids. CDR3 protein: CASSIGDRGSSPLHF. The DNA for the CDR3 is TGTGCCAGTAGTATCGGGGACAGGGGTAGTTCACCCCTCCACTTT.

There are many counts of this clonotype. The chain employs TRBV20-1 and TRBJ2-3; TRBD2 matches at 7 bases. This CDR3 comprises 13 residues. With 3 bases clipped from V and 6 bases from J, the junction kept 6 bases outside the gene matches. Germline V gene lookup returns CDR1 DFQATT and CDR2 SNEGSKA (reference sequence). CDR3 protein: CSASRRERDTQYF. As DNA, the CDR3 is TGCAGTGCTAGTAGGCGGGAGAGGGATACGCAGTATTTT.